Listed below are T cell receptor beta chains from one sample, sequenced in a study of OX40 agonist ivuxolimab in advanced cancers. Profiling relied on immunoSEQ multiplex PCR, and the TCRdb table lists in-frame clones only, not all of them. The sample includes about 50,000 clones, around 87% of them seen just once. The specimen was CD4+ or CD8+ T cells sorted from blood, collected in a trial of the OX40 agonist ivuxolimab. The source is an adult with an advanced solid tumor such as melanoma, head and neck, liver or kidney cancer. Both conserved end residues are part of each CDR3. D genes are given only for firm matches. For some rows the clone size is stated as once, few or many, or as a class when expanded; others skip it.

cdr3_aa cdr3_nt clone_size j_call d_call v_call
CARKDLEWEKLFF TGCGCCAGGAAGGATCTTGAATGGGAAAAACTGTTTTTT - TRBJ1-4 - TRBV5-1
CASSILAGGPTGELFF TGTGCCAGTAGTATATTAGCGGGAGGGCCCACCGGGGAGCTGTTTTTT - TRBJ2-2 TRBD2 TRBV19
CASSIGTGGKETQYF TGTGCCAGCAGTATCGGGACAGGGGGAAAAGAGACCCAGTACTTC once TRBJ2-5 TRBD1 TRBV6-5
CASSEATSGEQFF TGCGCCAGCAGCGAAGCTACTAGCGGTGAGCAGTTCTTC once TRBJ2-1 TRBD2 TRBV10-2
CASSSARGMVNTEAFF TGTGCCAGCAGCTCGGCTCGGGGGATGGTGAACACTGAAGCTTTCTTT - TRBJ1-1 - TRBV5-4
CSVAPQLSYNEQFF TGCAGCGTTGCCCCACAGCTTTCCTACAATGAGCAGTTCTTC - TRBJ2-1 - TRBV29-1
CASSYSVYEGNTIYF TGTGCCAGCAGTTACTCTGTCTATGAAGGAAACACCATATATTTT - TRBJ1-3 - TRBV6-5
CASSALAGDTQYF TGTGCCAGCAGCGCCCTAGCGGGAGATACGCAGTATTTT - TRBJ2-3 TRBD2 TRBV9
CASSLGRGLIYEQYF TGTGCCAGCAGCTTAGGCCGGGGCCTTATCTACGAGCAGTACTTC - TRBJ2-7 - TRBV7-2
CASSLDQGAMGGYTF TGCGCCAGCAGCTTGGACCAGGGGGCGATGGGTGGCTACACCTTC - TRBJ1-2 TRBD1 TRBV5-1
CASRRFETEGNTIYF TGTGCCAGCAGACGCTTCGAGACCGAGGGAAACACCATATATTTT - TRBJ1-3 - TRBV6-1
CASSEGLAGVWGKNIQYF TGTGCCAGCAGTGAAGGGCTAGCGGGGGTCTGGGGCAAAAACATTCAGTACTTC - TRBJ2-4 TRBD2 TRBV6-1
CASRAWNAWGVRGQVDGYTF TGTGCCAGCAGAGCTTGGAATGCGTGGGGTGTCAGGGGGCAGGTTGATGGCTACACCTTC - TRBJ1-2 TRBD1 TRBV5-4
CASALFGTGNYGYTF TGTGCCAGCGCTTTATTTGGGACAGGGAACTATGGCTACACCTTC - TRBJ1-2 TRBD1 TRBV6-6
CAIRETTGGRTEAFF TGTGCCATCAGGGAGACGACGGGGGGAAGAACTGAAGCTTTCTTT - TRBJ1-1 - TRBV10-3
CASSQNRDGNEQYF TGTGCCAGCAGCCAGAACAGGGATGGTAACGAGCAGTACTTC once TRBJ2-7 - TRBV14
CASREGASYGYTF TGTGCCAGCAGGGAAGGAGCCAGCTATGGCTACACCTTC few TRBJ1-2 - TRBV2
CASSGTGGPIQPQHF TGTGCCAGTAGCGGGACCGGGGGCCCCATCCAGCCCCAGCATTTT - TRBJ1-5 - TRBV19
CASSSSRGSLGSNQPQHF TGTGCCAGCAGTTCCTCCAGGGGATCCTTGGGTAGCAATCAGCCCCAGCATTTT few TRBJ1-5 - TRBV28
CASSPRLGSTIYF TGTGCCAGCAGTCCCCGCCTTGGAAGCACCATATATTTT - TRBJ1-3 - TRBV27
CASSLTGQKFF TGTGCCAGCAGCTTGACGGGACAGAAGTTCTTC - TRBJ2-1 TRBD1 TRBV7-2
CSAPTNTEAFF TGCAGTGCTCCTACGAACACTGAAGCTTTCTTT few TRBJ1-1 - TRBV20-1
CAISAGGRGTDTQYF TGTGCCATCAGTGCGGGAGGGCGGGGCACAGATACGCAGTATTTT few TRBJ2-3 TRBD2 TRBV10-3
CASVGIYNEQFF TGTGCCAGTGTCGGGATCTACAATGAGCAGTTCTTC - TRBJ2-1 - TRBV19
CASSYGTSTPPQYF TGTGCCAGCAGCTATGGGACTAGCACCCCCCCGCAGTACTTC once TRBJ2-7 TRBD2 TRBV7-2
CASSTQVNQPQHF TGTGCCAGTAGTACACAGGTAAATCAGCCCCAGCATTTT - TRBJ1-5 - TRBV19
CASSPPGSYSPLHF TGTGCCAGCTCACCACCAGGATCTTACTCACCCCTCCACTTT - TRBJ1-6 - TRBV18
CAISERGGTTDTQYF TGTGCCATCAGTGAGCGGGGGGGGACCACAGATACGCAGTATTTT - TRBJ2-3 TRBD2 TRBV10-3
CASVLVGQNTEAFF TGTGCCAGCGTCTTAGTCGGGCAAAACACTGAAGCTTTCTTT - TRBJ1-1 - TRBV6-1
CASSYGTAAGEQYF TGTGCCAGCAGCTACGGCACGGCGGCCGGGGAGCAGTACTTC - TRBJ2-7 - TRBV7-9
CASSLRGNQPQHF TGTGCCAGCAGCTTGCGAGGGAATCAGCCCCAGCATTTT few TRBJ1-5 - TRBV5-6